Each of the 14 T cell receptor beta chains below was sequenced from the same sample in a study of blood T cell repertoires in COVID-19. Libraries were prepared by immunoSEQ multiplex PCR; TCRdb keeps only in-frame clonotypes and omits some of them. The sample has around 300,000 clones, about 87% seen once. The sequencing sample was made of PBMCs or T cells enriched from blood (not recorded which). The receptors come from a woman aged 50 to 60 who had recovered from COVID-19.

The J gene is TRBJ1-1, the V gene TRBV19; possible D gene TRBD1, 5 bases. V lost 7 bases and J 0 bases, leaving 12 bases between the germline ends. The CDR3 is made up of 14 amino acids. The germline V gene encodes CDR1 LNHDA and CDR2 SQIVND (reference sequence). Here the CDR3 reads CASMRDGLNTEAFF. In DNA, the CDR3 is TGTGCCAGTATGCGGGACGGATTGAACACTGAAGCTTTCTTT.

This clone appeared a single time. V gene TRBV4-2 combines with J gene TRBJ1-2; a possible D gene is TRBD1 (5 bases). The ends were cut back, 0 bases at V and 3 bases at J, with 14 bases in the middle. The CDR3 length is 16 residues. Germline lookup yields CDR1 LGHNA and CDR2 YNFKEQ. The CDR3 sequence is CASSQDMQGGYYGYTF. The CDR3 DNA follows: TGTGCCAGCAGCCAAGATATGCAGGGCGGATACTATGGCTACACCTTC.

This sequence joins TRBV3-1 (or the pseudogene TRBV3-2) and TRBJ2-7; D remains ambiguous. CDR3 length: 14 amino acids. Germline CDR1 and CDR2: LGHDT and YNNKEL (reference sequence). The V and J ends lost 2 bases and 3 bases respectively, with 11 bases between them. CDR3 loop: CASSQSNLNYEQYF. CDR3 bases: TGTGCCAGCAGCCAATCCAATCTAAACTACGAGCAGTACTTC.

This chain connects TRBV7-2 to TRBJ2-5; 8 bases match TRBD1. With V trimmed by 1 base and J by 10 bases, 5 bases remained unmatched. The CDR3 totals 13 residues. Germline CDR1 and CDR2: SGHTA and FQGNSA. CDR3 sequence reads: CASSLGWTGHQYF. CDR3 coding DNA: TGTGCCAGCAGCTTAGGATGGACAGGGCACCAGTACTTC.

The chain has TRBV7-6 and TRBJ2-2; 10 nucleotides align to TRBD1. Losses at the gene ends were 0 bases for V and 6 bases for J; bases not matched to a gene: 1. CDR1 is SGHVS and CDR2 is FNYEAQ in the germline V gene. The CDR3 is 15 amino acids. CDR3 loop: CASSLAGQGSGELFF. The DNA of the CDR3 is TGTGCCAGCAGCTTAGCGGGACAGGGGTCCGGGGAGCTGTTTTTT.

The chain recombines TRBV18 with TRBJ1-1; D ambiguous. V was cut by 4 bases and J by 7 bases, with 16 bases left in between. The CDR3 extends over 14 amino acids. Germline loops: CDR1 KGHSH, CDR2 LQKENI. The CDR3: CASSLGPPEGEAFF. The CDR3 DNA reads as TGTGCCAGCTCACTCGGGCCGCCAGAGGGTGAAGCTTTCTTT.

The chain combines TRBV15 with TRBJ2-3; 7 bases fit TRBD2. The CDR3 is 15 amino acids. J gave up 2 bases and V 5 bases, and 7 bases lay outside the gene matches. The germline gives CDR1 LNHNV, CDR2 YYDKDF (reference sequence). CDR3 nucleotides: TGTGCCACCAGCGGAAAGACTAGCCTCACAGATACGCAGTATTTT. It yields the protein CATSGKTSLTDTQYF.

This chain connects TRBV30 to TRBJ1-5; weak D call: TRBD1 (6 bases). The CDR3 is 15 residues long. Trimming left V 2 bases short and J 1 base short, with 12 bases between. The germline gives CDR1 GTSNPN, CDR2 SVGIG (reference sequence). Here the CDR3 DNA reads TGTGCCTGGAGTCTTGGGGGGGCAAGCAATCAGCCCCAGCATTTT. Amino acids: CAWSLGGASNQPQHF.

The genes are TRBV28 and TRBJ2-7; 10 bases are a match to TRBD1. The CDR3 spans 13 residues. CDR1 MDHEN and CDR2 SYDVKM come from the germline V gene. V was pared by 7 bases and J by 3 bases, with 3 bases of the junction left unmatched. The DNA of the CDR3 is TGTGCCAGCACGACAGGGGGCGACTACGAGCAGTACTTC. It encodes CASTTGGDYEQYF.

The CDR3: CASSEGTGGVYEQYF. The DNA of the CDR3 is TGTGCCAGCAGTGAAGGGACAGGAGGTGTCTACGAGCAGTACTTC. V gene TRBV6-1 combines with J gene TRBJ2-7, with TRBD1 matching 7 bases. CDR3 length: 15 amino acids. After removal of 1 base from V and 3 bases from J, the junction contained 6 bases not matched to a gene. Looked up from germline, CDR1 is MNHNS and CDR2 is SASEGT.

This chain connects TRBV4-3 to TRBJ2-7, with a possible D match to TRBD1 (5 bases). Trimming removed 2 bases from V and 0 bases from J, with 11 bases in between. Germline V gene lookup returns CDR1 LGHNA and CDR2 YSLEER. CDR3 length: 15 amino acids. The CDR3 is CASSQHHRSSYEQYF. CDR3 sequence (DNA): TGCGCCAGCAGCCAACATCACAGGAGCTCCTACGAGCAGTACTTC.

The chain recombines TRBV28 with TRBJ1-2; TRBD1 aligns across 10 bases. The CDR3 is 15 amino acids. Germline loops: CDR1 MDHEN, CDR2 SYDVKM. V was clipped by 5 bases and J by 0 bases; unmatched bases: 3. CDR3 sequence reads: CASSPGTGANYGYTF. The CDR3 bases are TGTGCCAGCAGTCCCGGGACAGGGGCTAACTATGGCTACACCTTC.

The chain links TRBV7-2 to TRBJ2-1; possibly TRBD2 for D (5 bases). Germline lookup yields CDR1 SGHTA and CDR2 FQGNSA. Trimming shortened V by 1 base and J by 7 bases, and 14 bases separated the two germline ends. The CDR3 spans 15 residues. The CDR3 coding sequence is TGTGCCAGCAGCTTAGTCTCGGGATCACTGAATGAGCAGTTCTTC. This sequence encodes CASSLVSGSLNEQFF.

The chain couples TRBV7-2 to TRBJ2-7; 10 nucleotides match TRBD2. Germline-derived CDR1 and CDR2 are SGHTA and FQGNSA. With V trimmed by 6 bases and J by 2 bases, 10 bases remained unmatched. The CDR3 spans 16 residues. The CDR3 spells CASRTSTSGPPYEQYF. In DNA form, the CDR3 reads TGTGCCAGCAGAACTTCGACTAGCGGGCCCCCCTACGAGCAGTACTTC.